One TCR beta chain is described in this entry. This specimen comes from a study of blood T cell repertoires in COVID-19. The CDR3 covers 13 residues. The ends were cut back, 3 bases at V and 3 bases at J, with 8 bases in the middle. As processed by the authors: Amplification of reference gene primers provided the estimated nucleated cell counts. Clones were read by immunoSEQ multiplex PCR, and TCRdb kept only the in-frame ones, dropping some. V, J and clone size are taken as reported in that table, and D and trimming were inferred from the DNA itself. Altogether around 140,000 clones are present, approximately 86% being singletons, with the ten largest covering roughly 1%.

This TCR derives from a woman aged 50 to 60 with acute or convalescent COVID-19. The chain employs TRBV12-3 or TRBV12-4 and TRBJ1-2; D is possibly TRBD1 (5 bases). Specimen: peripheral blood. Here the CDR3 DNA reads TGTGCCAGCAGTTTTGGGACTCACTATGGCTACACCTTC. It yields the protein CASSFGTHYGYTF.